The 25 T cell receptor beta chains reported below all come from one sample, sequenced in a study of OX40 agonist ivuxolimab in advanced cancers. Libraries were prepared by immunoSEQ multiplex PCR; TCRdb keeps only in-frame clonotypes and omits some of them. The sample lists some 73,000 clones; more than 85% were seen once. The sample was CD4+ or CD8+ T cells sorted from blood, taken in a trial of the OX40 agonist ivuxolimab. Source of these receptors: an adult with an advanced solid tumor such as melanoma, head and neck, liver or kidney cancer.

The chain links TRBV2 to TRBJ1-1, with D hard to call. The CDR3 has 12 residues. Trimming stripped 8 bases from V and 5 bases from J, with 12 bases between. CDR1 is SNHLY and CDR2 is FYNNEI in the germline V gene. CDR3 sequence: CASGGELTEAFF. Here the CDR3 DNA reads TGTGCCAGCGGTGGGGAACTGACTGAAGCTTTCTTT.

This chain uses TRBV7-3 with TRBJ1-1; 9 nucleotides agree with TRBD1. The length of the CDR3 is 14 residues. CDR1 is SGHTA, CDR2 FQGTGA, per germline. With 4 bases clipped from V and 4 bases from J, the junction kept 4 bases outside the gene matches. The CDR3 coding sequence is TGTGCCAGCAGCTCACAGGGGGCGGGCACTGAAGCTTTCTTT. This sequence encodes CASSSQGAGTEAFF.

The chain links TRBV9 to TRBJ2-5; the D is unclear. The V and J ends lost 0 bases and 4 bases respectively, with 10 bases between them. This CDR3 spans 14 amino acids. CDR1 and CDR2 (germline): SGDLS, YYNGEE. The CDR3 is CASSVVPSGETQYF. The CDR3 coding sequence is TGTGCCAGCAGCGTAGTCCCCAGTGGAGAGACCCAGTACTTC.

The chain has TRBV29-1 and TRBJ1-4, with 8 nucleotides matching TRBD1. Germline V CDR1 and CDR2: SQVTM, ANQGSEA. The V gene end was trimmed by 5 bases and the J gene end by 7 bases; junction bases not matched to a gene: 6. The CDR3 covers 13 residues. The DNA for the CDR3 is TGCAGCGTTAGACAGGGGCAGAGTGAAAAACTGTTTTTT. This translates into CSVRQGQSEKLFF.

Comments on this clone: One end of the junction is discordant with germline, which a read error may explain. CDR3 DNA: TGTGCCAGCAGACGACTAGCGGGAGCTAACTTC. Protein: CASRRLAGANF. The V call is TRBV2, the J call TRBJ2-4, with TRBD2 matching over 12 bases. Germline CDR1 and CDR2: SNHLY and FYNNEI. The CDR3 totals 11 residues.

The V gene is TRBV6-9, the J gene TRBJ2-7, with D possibly matching TRBD2 (6 bases). Trimming removed 3 bases from V and 3 bases from J, with 12 bases in between. Germline V gene sequence: CDR1 MNHGY, CDR2 SVAAGI. The CDR3 sequence is 14 residues long. The CDR3 DNA is TGTGCCAGCAGTTACTCGCCGGGGGACTACGAGCAGTACTTC. This gives the protein CASSYSPGDYEQYF.

This clone is a singleton in its sample. The rearrangement joins TRBV27 to TRBJ1-1; D unresolved. This CDR3 region has 14 residues. Trimming stripped 5 bases from V and 0 bases from J, with 10 bases between. Germline V gene lookup returns CDR1 MNHEY and CDR2 SMNVEV (reference sequence). The CDR3 reads CASSLGPMNTEAFF. Here the CDR3 DNA reads TGTGCCAGCAGTCTCGGGCCTATGAACACTGAAGCTTTCTTT.

The genes are TRBV5-4 and TRBJ2-6, with D tentatively TRBD1 (6 bases). The CDR3 loop spans 15 amino acids. Germline CDR1 reads SGHNT; CDR2 reads YYREEE (reference sequence). V gave up 5 bases and J gave up 0 bases, with 9 bases separating them. CDR3 residues: CASRRQDSGANVLTF. The CDR3 DNA follows: TGTGCCAGCAGGCGACAGGACTCTGGGGCCAACGTCCTGACTTTC.

The J gene is TRBJ1-5, the V gene TRBV5-8; D uncertain. V was clipped by 3 bases and J by 4 bases, with 8 bases between them. The germline V gene encodes CDR1 SGHTS and CDR2 YDEGEE. This CDR3 has 13 residues. CDR3 residues: CASSSGLNQPQHF. The CDR3 coding sequence is TGTGCCAGCAGCTCCGGGCTTAATCAGCCCCAGCATTTT.

The rearrangement links TRBV5-1 to TRBJ2-3, with 9 bases identical to TRBD1. The CDR3 loop spans 16 amino acids. Trimming took 6 bases from V and 6 from J; bases not matched to a gene: 14. CDR1 SGHRS and CDR2 YFSETQ come from the germline V gene. In nucleotides, the CDR3 is TGCGCCAGCACTCACCTTACAGGGGGCGCATCGGATACGCAGTATTTT. This codes for CASTHLTGGASDTQYF.

The gene calls are TRBV18 and TRBJ2-3, with D possibly TRBD1 on 6 matching bases. CDR3 length: 13 amino acids. Looked up from germline, CDR1 is KGHSH and CDR2 is LQKENI. Deletions cut 2 bases from V and 6 bases from J, with 9 bases between. The CDR3, as DNA: TGTGCCAGCTCACCATCGACAGGCGATACGCAGTATTTT. This translates into CASSPSTGDTQYF.

This chain connects TRBV6-5 to TRBJ1-2; D is ambiguous. There are 11 residues in the CDR3. Germline V gives CDR1 MNHEY, CDR2 SVGAGI. Trimming removed 7 bases from V and 7 bases from J, with 10 bases in between. The CDR3 here is CASTPSGGYTF. The CDR3 nucleotides read TGTGCCAGCACCCCCTCCGGTGGCTACACCTTC.

The chain joins TRBV28 to TRBJ2-2; D possibly corresponds to TRBD1 (5 bases). Germline V gene lookup returns CDR1 MDHEN and CDR2 SYDVKM. Trimming cost V 4 bases and J 6 bases, with 21 bases left between them. CDR3 length: 17 residues. The CDR3 loop reads CASSSPVGLFGSGELFF. CDR3 sequence (DNA): TGTGCCAGCAGTTCCCCGGTGGGGCTATTTGGTTCCGGGGAGCTGTTTTTT.

The chain employs TRBV21-1 and TRBJ2-3; the table's D call TRBD2 went unverified against the DNA. TRBV21-1 is a pseudogene. This CDR3 spans 17 amino acids. CDR3 amino acids: CASSKGKETSGTDTQYF. The CDR3 nucleotides are TGTGCCAGCAGCAAGGGGAAAGAGACTAGCGGGACAGATACGCAGTATTTT.

This chain joins TRBV6-1 and TRBJ2-2, with D unclear. The CDR3 sequence is 13 residues long. The V gene's germline CDR1 is MNHNS and CDR2 SASEGT. V was clipped by 4 bases and J by 6 bases, with 9 bases between them. CDR3 DNA sequence: TGTGCCAGCAGTGTGTTGAAGGCCGGGGAGCTGTTTTTT. Translated: CASSVLKAGELFF.

V is TRBV7-9 and J is TRBJ1-1, with D possibly being TRBD1 (6 bases). Germline CDR1 SEHNR, CDR2 FQNEAQ (reference sequence). V was shortened by 2 bases and J by 3 bases, with 10 bases between the two germline ends. This CDR3 is 14 amino acids long. The CDR3 bases are TGTGCCAGCAGCTTACTATCAGGGGACACTGAAGCTTTCTTT. This gives the protein CASSLLSGDTEAFF.

The rearrangement links TRBV11-2 to TRBJ2-3, with D uncertain. Trimming pared 5 bases from V and 6 bases from J, leaving 12 bases between. The CDR3 totals 13 residues. Germline V gene lookup returns CDR1 SGHAT and CDR2 FQNNGV. CDR3 amino acids: CASSLAAGDTQYF. The CDR3 region has the DNA TGTGCCAGCAGCCTCGCCGCCGGGGATACGCAGTATTTT.

The chain joins TRBV18 to TRBJ2-5; D is unresolved. Trimming cost V 2 bases and J 1 base, with 8 bases left between them. CDR1 and CDR2 from the germline V gene are KGHSH and LQKENI. The CDR3 length is 14 residues. The CDR3 coding sequence is TGTGCCAGCTCACCAGATCTGATCCAAGAGACCCAGTACTTC. Its protein is CASSPDLIQETQYF.

The chain has TRBV21-1 and TRBJ2-5. TRBV21-1 is reported as a pseudogene. CDR3 length equals 18 residues. In DNA, the CDR3 is TGTGCCAGCAGCAGGAAAGGGCGATACCAGGAGATCCAAGAGACCCAGTACTTC. As protein: CASSRKGRYQEIQETQYF.

This chain connects TRBV27 to TRBJ1-1; a possible D gene is TRBD1 (6 bases). CDR1 is MNHEY, CDR2 SMNVEV, per germline (reference sequence). Trimming cost V 4 bases and J 0 bases, with 9 bases left between them. The CDR3 runs 14 residues. Here the CDR3 reads CASSSTGLNTEAFF. CDR3 DNA sequence: TGTGCCAGCAGTTCGACAGGATTGAACACTGAAGCTTTCTTT.

The chain combines TRBV14 with TRBJ1-3, with 7 bases lining up with TRBD1. V lost 4 bases and J lost 2; bases outside the gene matches: 11. The CDR3 covers 17 residues. From germline, CDR1 is SGHDN and CDR2 FVKESK. The CDR3 DNA reads TGTGCCAGCAGCCCGACAGGGAGGACCCTCACTGGAAACACCATATATTTT. This encodes CASSPTGRTLTGNTIYF.

This clone appeared once. The chain recombines TRBV19 with TRBJ2-1; D remains ambiguous. CDR3 length: 14 residues. Trimming took 5 bases from V and 7 from J, leaving 15 bases between them. The V gene's germline CDR1 is LNHDA and CDR2 SQIVND (reference sequence). The CDR3 is CASSFDLPGNEQFF. Here the CDR3 DNA reads TGTGCCAGTAGTTTCGACTTACCAGGTAATGAGCAGTTCTTC.

The genes are TRBV11-1 and TRBJ2-2; maybe TRBD1 (6 bases). There are 15 residues in the CDR3. CDR1 is SGHAT and CDR2 is FQDESV in the germline V gene (reference sequence). Trimming left V 5 bases short and J 3 bases short, with 13 bases between. CDR3 region: CASSHRDKYTGELFF. CDR3 nucleotide sequence: TGTGCCAGCAGCCATCGGGACAAGTACACCGGGGAGCTGTTTTTT.

The V and J genes are TRBV7-2 and TRBJ1-5; D not resolved. Germline CDR1 reads SGHTA; CDR2 reads FQGNSA. V lost 0 bases and J lost 2, with 8 bases in between. This CDR3 comprises 15 residues. CDR3 amino acids: CASSLAMVGNQPQHF. The CDR3 DNA reads as TGTGCCAGCAGCTTAGCGATGGTAGGCAATCAGCCCCAGCATTTT.

V and J are TRBV5-6 and TRBJ1-6; TRBD1 matches 7 bases. The CDR3 contains 14 residues. The ends lost 6 bases at V and 7 bases at J; junction bases unmatched: 7. Germline V gene sequence: CDR1 SGHDT, CDR2 YYEEEE. The CDR3, as DNA: TGTGCCAGCAACCCGACAGGGCGAAATTCACCCCTCCACTTT. Protein sequence: CASNPTGRNSPLHF.